The next 8 T cell receptor beta chains were all read from a single sample in a study of blood T cell repertoires in COVID-19. Sequencing was performed with immunoSEQ multiplex PCR; in TCRdb, only in-frame clones are kept and a portion is missing. Of roughly 250,000 clones listed, approximately 90% are singletons. Sample: PBMCs or T cells enriched from blood (not recorded which). Every receptor here comes from a woman between 40 and 55 years old with acute COVID-19.

The gene calls are TRBV7-6 and TRBJ2-6; 9 nucleotides align to TRBD2. Trimming took 5 bases from V and 0 from J; bases not matched to a gene: 11. Germline-derived CDR1 and CDR2 are SGHVS and FNYEAQ. CDR3 length equals 19 residues. This CDR3 reads CASSPPTSGMISGANVLTF. In nucleotides, the CDR3 is TGTGCCAGCAGCCCACCGACTAGCGGCATGATCTCTGGGGCCAACGTCCTGACTTTC. The variable domain in full, completed from reference TRBV7-6 and TRBJ2-6, reads GAGVSQSPRYKVTKRGQDVALRCDPISGHVSLYWYRQALGQGPEFLTYFNYEAQQDKSGLPNDRFSAERPEGSISTLTIQRTEQRDSAMYRCASSPPTSGMISGANVLTFGAGSRLTVL.

The rearrangement joins TRBV16 to TRBJ2-5; D gene uncertain. The V gene lost 1 base and the J gene lost 5 bases, with 11 bases spanning the gap. The CDR3 sequence is 14 residues long. Germline V CDR1 and CDR2: KGHSY, FQNENV. This CDR3 reads CASSQFGFGETQYF. CDR3 in DNA: TGTGCCAGCAGCCAATTCGGCTTCGGGGAGACCCAGTACTTC. Using reference TRBV16 and TRBJ2-5 for the parts outside the CDR3, the full variable domain is GEEVAQTPKHLVRGEGQKAKLYCAPIKGHSYVFWYQQVLKNEFKFLISFQNENVFDETGMPKERFSAKCLPNSPCSLEIQATKLEDSAVYFCASSQFGFGETQYFGPGTRLLVL.

The V and J genes are TRBV6-5 and TRBJ2-3, with D tentatively TRBD2 (7 bases). The CDR3 totals 15 residues. With 6 bases removed from V and 0 bases from J, the gap between germline ends came to 13 bases. Germline lookup yields CDR1 MNHEY and CDR2 SVGAGI. The CDR3 region is CASRGGGHSTDTQYF. For the CDR3, the DNA is TGTGCCAGCAGAGGCGGGGGCCACAGCACAGATACGCAGTATTTT.

V usage is TRBV7-2 and J usage is TRBJ1-2; D not resolved. This CDR3 contains 12 residues. The V end was cut by 8 bases, the J end by 4 bases, with 11 bases between. Looked up from germline, CDR1 is SGHTA and CDR2 is FQGNSA. The CDR3 sequence is CASLVEGYGYTF. The CDR3 coding sequence is TGTGCCAGCTTGGTGGAGGGCTATGGCTACACCTTC.

The chain is built from TRBV7-9 and TRBJ2-7; 10 bases are shared with TRBD1. The length of the CDR3 is 14 residues. CDR1 SEHNR and CDR2 FQNEAQ come from the germline V gene (reference sequence). Losses at the gene ends were 1 base for V and 6 bases for J; bases not matched to a gene: 3. DNA of the CDR3: TGTGCCAGCAGCTTAGTGGGACAGGGGATCGAGCAGTACTTC. Amino acid sequence: CASSLVGQGIEQYF.

J is TRBJ1-2 and V is TRBV5-6, with D possibly matching TRBD1 (6 bases). The germline V and J ends were trimmed by 0 bases and 3 bases, with 12 bases remaining between them. The CDR3 covers 15 residues. CDR1 and CDR2 from the germline V gene are SGHDT and YYEEEE. CDR3 loop: CASSLDRAMDYGYTF. The CDR3 bases are TGTGCCAGCAGCTTGGACAGGGCAATGGACTATGGCTACACCTTC.

The chain has TRBV15 and TRBJ2-7, with a weak D call TRBD2 (6 bases). The germline V and J ends were trimmed by 0 bases and 7 bases, with 13 bases remaining between them. The CDR3 has 14 amino acids. From germline, CDR1 is LNHNV and CDR2 YYDKDF (reference sequence). The CDR3 is CATSRDRGSQEQYF. In DNA, the CDR3 is TGTGCCACCAGCAGAGATCGGGGGTCCCAAGAGCAGTACTTC.

The chain joins TRBV7-9 to TRBJ2-3, with 10 bases aligning to TRBD1. The CDR3 contains 14 residues. V gave up 7 bases and J gave up 3 bases; unmatched junction bases: 4. The germline CDR1 and CDR2 sequences are SEHNR and FQNEAQ (reference sequence). The CDR3 loop is CASTTGGLTDTQYF. CDR3 DNA sequence: TGTGCCAGCACGACAGGGGGCCTGACAGATACGCAGTATTTT. The variable domain in full, with the rest retrieved from reference TRBV7-9 and TRBJ2-3, is DTGVSQNPRHKITKRGQNVTFRCDPISEHNRLYWYRQTLGQGPEFLTYFQNEAQLEKSRLLSDRFSAERPKGSFSTLEIQRTEQGDSAMYLCASTTGGLTDTQYFGPGTRLTVL.